A selection of T cell receptor beta chains follows, all from one sample in a study of T cell responses to AZD1222 COVID-19 vaccine. Generated by immunoSEQ multiplex PCR, the TCRdb table keeps only in-frame clones and is missing some. The table includes roughly 110,000 clones, 90% detected once. Sample: peripheral blood, taken 28 days after the second AZD1222 dose. The receptors here all came from an adult who received the AZD1222 COVID-19 vaccine. The CDR3 runs from the conserved cysteine through the conserved F or W.

j_gene | v_gene | CDR3aa
TRBJ2-2 | TRBV7-2 | CASKESPGELFF
TRBJ2-3 | TRBV3-1/TRBV3-2 | CASSPRDSLSTDTQYF
TRBJ1-4 | TRBV6-5 | CAVSGNEKLFF
TRBJ2-7 | TRBV14 | CASRESKNSYEQYF
TRBJ1-6 | TRBV7-3 | CASSDGQGLGSPLHF
TRBJ1-3 | TRBV27 | CASSPGGAAAGTIYF
TRBJ1-4 | TRBV10-3 | CAIKAENHEKLFF
TRBJ1-2 | TRBV6-5 | CASTAQANYGYTF
TRBJ2-7 | TRBV18 | CASSPGRLGGQYF
TRBJ1-1 | TRBV4-1 | CASSQTFSDTEAFF
TRBJ1-2 | TRBV19 | CASSIRPNYGYTF
TRBJ1-1 | TRBV7-8 | CASSPADREYRTEAFF
TRBJ1-2 | TRBV5-1 | CASSFSGGNYGYTF
TRBJ1-6 | TRBV18 | CASSPLETAGTGSPLHF
TRBJ2-1 | TRBV7-3 | CASSLTSGGYNEQFF
TRBJ1-2 | TRBV18 | CASSPRTGGDYGYTF
TRBJ2-7 | TRBV9 | CASSGGLVPSSSYEQYF
TRBJ1-2 | TRBV7-9 | CASSLGGLYGYTF
TRBJ2-7 | TRBV4-1 | CASSAVGGTTYEQYF
TRBJ1-1 | TRBV7-9 | CASSSAGTTRAFF
TRBJ2-7 | TRBV6-5 | CASSYDTGAGSYEQYF
TRBJ2-7 | TRBV7-2 | CASSRAAGAYEQYF
TRBJ1-4 | TRBV29-1 | CSVEGGAGEKLFF
TRBJ2-7 | TRBV12-5 | CASGSSMGQGGGYEQYF
TRBJ1-5 | TRBV4-1 | CASSRGQGASNQPQHF
TRBJ1-2 | TRBV7-3 | CASSLGNNYGYTF
TRBJ1-3 | TRBV12-3/TRBV12-4 | CASSKILNTIYF
TRBJ2-1 | TRBV6-5 | CASRRTGARDNEQFF
TRBJ2-1 | TRBV27 | CASSWAGASYNEQFF
TRBJ2-7 | TRBV3-1/TRBV3-2 | CASSPSHRGRTAYEQYF
TRBJ1-5 | TRBV9 | CASSADTSNQPQHF
TRBJ1-6 | TRBV11-2 | CASSSGSERPLHF
TRBJ2-7 | TRBV5-1 | CASSLAVGSSYEQYF
TRBJ2-3 | TRBV5-4 | CATLGVSDTQYF
TRBJ2-2 | TRBV21-1 | CASSKGRQGGHTGELFF
TRBJ1-4 | TRBV4-3 | CASSQDYDRAEKLFF
TRBJ1-1 | TRBV14 | CASTLLGQTEAFF
TRBJ2-1 | TRBV10-3 | CAIGPGGGNEQFF
TRBJ2-3 | TRBV12-5 | CASGHSTDTQYF
TRBJ2-7 | TRBV6-5 | CASVVAGAYEQYF
TRBJ1-6 | TRBV19 | CASNIGLTNNSPLHF
TRBJ1-2 | TRBV4-3 | CASSPPGVGYGYTF
TRBJ1-6 | TRBV7-2 | CASSLGPGSSYNSPLHF
TRBJ1-3 | TRBV3-1/TRBV3-2 | CASSQGSGNTIYF
TRBJ2-2 | TRBV7-3 | CASSFGTSGTGELFF
TRBJ2-2 | TRBV6-5 | CASSYYRETGELFF
TRBJ2-1 | TRBV30 | CAWSRAGWDEQFF
TRBJ1-2 | TRBV28 | CASSLPTDNYGYTF
TRBJ1-1 | TRBV7-9 | CASSRSPGEAFF
TRBJ2-5 | TRBV27 | CASRTRPTGTQYF
TRBJ1-1 | TRBV6-5 | CATRGGLNTEAFF
TRBJ1-5 | TRBV6-5 | CASSYGQGAGQPQHF
TRBJ2-7 | TRBV7-8 | CASRLEQTDYEQYF